The following is a TCR beta chain sequence with its context. As yet, its antigen is unknown. One junction end disagrees with the germline gene, perhaps due to a read error. The sample comes from a study of cytomegalovirus exposure and HLA in healthy donors. About the study: Prior work identified around 100 million unique TCR beta sequences in some 180 million T cells. Study-wide results and caveats: In a later analysis, compared with equally common non-associated chains, HLA-associated beta chains were more expanded. Most sequenced TCRs were rare (though some public TCRs occurred in many donors). A few CMV-associated chains proved CMV antigen-specific in vitro.

CDR1 is SEHNR and CDR2 is FQNEAQ in the germline V gene (reference sequence). The CDR3 extends over 15 amino acids. Primers included in the PCR were 60 Vbeta and 13 Jbeta primers. Here immunoSEQ multiplex PCR was the method, and the copy in TCRdb shows in-frame clones only, minus some. The repertoire holds about 120,000 clones, with about 59% as singletons. The sample taken for sequencing was PBMCs. The clonotype originates from a woman aged 40 to 49 in good health and CMV-seropositive. This chain links TRBV7-9 with TRBJ1-1, with 7 bases identical to TRBD1. CDR3 residues: CSSSSPTGMNTEAFF. Here the CDR3 DNA reads TGTTCCAGCAGCTCGCCGACAGGGATGAACACTGAAGCTTTCTTT.